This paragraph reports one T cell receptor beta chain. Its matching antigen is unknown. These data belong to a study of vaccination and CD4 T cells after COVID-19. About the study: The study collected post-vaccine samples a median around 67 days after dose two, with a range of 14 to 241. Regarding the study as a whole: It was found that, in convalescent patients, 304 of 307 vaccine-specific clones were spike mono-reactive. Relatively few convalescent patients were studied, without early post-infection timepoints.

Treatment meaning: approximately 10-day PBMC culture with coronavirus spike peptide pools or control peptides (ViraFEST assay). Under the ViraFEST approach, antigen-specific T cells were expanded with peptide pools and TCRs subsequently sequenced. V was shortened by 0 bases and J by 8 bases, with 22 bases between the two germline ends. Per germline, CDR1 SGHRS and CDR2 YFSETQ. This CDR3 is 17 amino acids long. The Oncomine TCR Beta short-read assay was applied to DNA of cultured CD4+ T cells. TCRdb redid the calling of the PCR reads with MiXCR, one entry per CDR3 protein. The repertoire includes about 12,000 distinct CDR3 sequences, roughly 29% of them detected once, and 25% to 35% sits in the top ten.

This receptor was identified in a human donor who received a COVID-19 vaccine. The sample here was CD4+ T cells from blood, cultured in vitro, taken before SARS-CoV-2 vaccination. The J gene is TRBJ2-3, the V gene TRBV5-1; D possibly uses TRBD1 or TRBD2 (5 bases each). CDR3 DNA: TGCGCCAGCAGCTTGGTGACTCCTCTCCGCCTTGGGGGTACGCAGTATTTT. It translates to CASSLVTPLRLGGTQYF.